These T cell receptor beta chains were read from a single sample in a study of T cell repertoires in cytomegalovirus infection. TCRdb redid the calling of the reads with MiXCR, one entry per CDR3 protein. Of about 240,000 distinct CDR3 sequences in the sample, under 8.5% were seen once. The material sequenced was PBMCs. The receptors shown here come from a human donor in good health (CMV status not recorded). Some clones in this sample may be carry-over from other donors' samples. The CDR3 runs from the conserved cysteine through the conserved F or W. The D gene is left open where the match is weak. Where a row states a size, it is once, few, many or the class of an expanded clone; other rows omit it.

cdr3_nt cdr3_aa d_call v_call clone_size j_call
TGCGCCAGCAGTCAATCGCCGACAGGGGTTGAAAATTCACCCCTCCACTTT CASSQSPTGVENSPLHF TRBD1 TRBV23-1 few TRBJ1-6
TGTGCCAGCAGCTTAAACAGGGCCCCTGGCTACACCTTC CASSLNRAPGYTF . TRBV7-2 many TRBJ1-2
TGTGCCAGCAGCCCTGGGGGACAGGGGTCCTACGAGCAGTACTTC CASSPGGQGSYEQYF TRBD1 TRBV12-3/TRBV12-4 many TRBJ2-7
TGTGCCAGCCCCCGGACGGCCTCCTACAATGAGCAGTTCTTC CASPRTASYNEQFF . TRBV27 many TRBJ2-1
TGCGCCAGCAGTCAACCAAAACTCCTCCGGGACAGCAAGAACTATGGCTACACCTTC CASSQPKLLRDSKNYGYTF TRBD1 TRBV23-1 . TRBJ1-2
TGTGCCAGCAGCTTGCCGGGACAGGGGACCAATGAGCAGTTCTTC CASSLPGQGTNEQFF TRBD1 TRBV7-3 . TRBJ2-1
TGTGCCAGCAGGGTACAGGGAGGAGGGGGCCCCTACGAGCAGTACTTC CASRVQGGGGPYEQYF . TRBV7-2 many TRBJ2-7
TGTGCCAGCAGTCCTACCGGTAGGGTAAAAGAGACCCAGTACTTC CASSPTGRVKETQYF . TRBV6-5 . TRBJ2-5
TGTGCCAGCAGTCCCCCTCGGGTAGCCACTGAAGCTTTCTTT CASSPPRVATEAFF . TRBV28 many TRBJ1-1
TGTGCCAGCAGCAACCTATACAGGGGAGATGGCTACACCTTC CASSNLYRGDGYTF TRBD1 TRBV7-3 many TRBJ1-2
TGTGCCAGCAGCGTGGGACTAGCGGGGGGCCCCTACAATGAGCAGTTCTTC CASSVGLAGGPYNEQFF TRBD2 TRBV7-9 few TRBJ2-1
TGCAGTGCTAGCGACCTTGACAGGGGCGGGACTGAAGCTTTCTTT CSASDLDRGGTEAFF TRBD1 TRBV20-1 many TRBJ1-1
TGTGCCAGCAGCCACCGAGCGACAGGGCGTTATAATTCACCCCTCCACTTT CASSHRATGRYNSPLHF TRBD1 TRBV14 many TRBJ1-6
TGCAGTGCTAGAGCCGGGACAGGGGTTCGTAGCAATCAGCCCCAGCGTTTT CSARAGTGVRSNQPQRF TRBD1 TRBV20-1 . TRBJ1-5
TGTGCCAGCAGTCACCGGGACAGGGGAGGCTACGAGCAGTACTTC CASSHRDRGGYEQYF TRBD1 TRBV6-1 many TRBJ2-7
TGCGCCAGCAGCCAAGAGAGGAAGCTGTTTTTT CASSQERKLFF . TRBV4-1 many TRBJ2-2
TGTGCCAGCAGCGGAGGACTGAAAGAGACCCAGTACTTC CASSGGLKETQYF . TRBV7-2 many TRBJ2-5
TGTGCCAGCAGGGGAGCCATGGCCTATGGCTACACCTTC CASRGAMAYGYTF . TRBV25-1 many TRBJ1-2
TGTGCCAGTAGTGGACTAGCGGGCAGCAATGAGCAGTTCTTC CASSGLAGSNEQFF TRBD2 TRBV19 few TRBJ2-1
TGCAGTGCTAGAGTTGGGAGCGGGGGGTTCTCGTACGAGCAGTACTTC CSARVGSGGFSYEQYF TRBD2 TRBV20-1 many TRBJ2-7
TGTGCCAGCAGCTTTGGGCCGCGCGGAAGCACAGATACGCAGTATTTT CASSFGPRGSTDTQYF . TRBV7-3 . TRBJ2-3
TGTGCCAGTAGTTCCAGGTACCGGGACAGGGGGTATGGCTACACCTTC CASSSRYRDRGYGYTF TRBD1 TRBV19 many TRBJ1-2
TGTGCCAGCAGTTACTCGACTAGCGGGGGGCCTTTGGGCGGGAGGCAGTTCTTC CASSYSTSGGPLGGRQFF TRBD2 TRBV6-2/TRBV6-3 many TRBJ2-1
TGTGCCAGCAGTTACCGACCGGTTCGACTGAACAATGAGCAGTTCTTC CASSYRPVRLNNEQFF . TRBV6-6 many TRBJ2-1
TGTGCCAGCAGAACCAGACCCGGGACAGGCTACAATGAGCAGTTCTTC CASRTRPGTGYNEQFF TRBD1 TRBV7-2 many TRBJ2-1
TGTGCCAGCAGTCCCACTAGCGGGGGGACTTACGAGCAGTACTTC CASSPTSGGTYEQYF TRBD2 TRBV28 many TRBJ2-7
TGTGCCAGCAGCTTGAGTGGGATTGGTGAAAAACTGTTTTTT CASSLSGIGEKLFF . TRBV7-9 many TRBJ1-4
TGTGCCAGCGACGGGGCTGCCTACAATGAGCAGTTCTTC CASDGAAYNEQFF . TRBV6-2/TRBV6-3 . TRBJ2-1
TGCGCCAGCAGCTTGGGGGCCAGGGGGAACACCGGGGAGCTGTTTTTT CASSLGARGNTGELFF . TRBV5-1 many TRBJ2-2
TGCGCCAGCAGCCAAGTTAAGGAAAGTAACTATGGCTACACCTTC CASSQVKESNYGYTF . TRBV4-3 many TRBJ1-2
TGCAGCGTTGATTCGGCAGGGAGCGTTTGTATCGACTCTGGAAACACCATATATTTT CSVDSAGSVCIDSGNTIYF . TRBV29-1 . TRBJ1-3
TGTGCCAGCAGCTTAGGACGTAGGTACAGCCAACGGACGAACACCGGGGAGCTGTTTTTT CASSLGRRYSQRTNTGELFF . TRBV7-2 many TRBJ2-2
TGTGCCAGCAGTTACTGGGGCCAGGGTGTTAATCAGCCCCAGCATTTT CASSYWGQGVNQPQHF . TRBV6-2/TRBV6-3 many TRBJ1-5
TGTGCCAGCAAGCTGGGACTAGCGGCAGTCTACGAGCAGTACTTC CASKLGLAAVYEQYF TRBD2 TRBV12-3/TRBV12-4 many TRBJ2-7
TGTGCCAGCAGTTTTTACACCTACGAGCAGTACTTC CASSFYTYEQYF . TRBV28 many TRBJ2-7
TGTGCCAGCAGTTACCGCCCCTCTAGCGGGGCCCATGAGCAGTTCTTC CASSYRPSSGAHEQFF TRBD2 TRBV6-2/TRBV6-3 many TRBJ2-1
TGCAGTGCGACGGGGGCCGGATACGGTGGCTACACCTTC CSATGAGYGGYTF . TRBV20-1 many TRBJ1-2
TGCGCCAGCAGCCACCGGATCGGGGGGGCGACAGATACGCAGTATTTT CASSHRIGGATDTQYF TRBD2 TRBV4-3 . TRBJ2-3
TGTGCCAGCAGCTTAAGGTTCGCAGTCCCCCAAAATGAAGCTTTCTTT CASSLRFAVPQNEAFF . TRBV7-8 many TRBJ1-1
TGCAGTGCTGGACGGACAGGGGCCACAGATACGCAGTATTTT CSAGRTGATDTQYF TRBD1 TRBV20-1 few TRBJ2-3
TGTGCCAGCAGCTTAGACGGTAGCCCCGGGGAGCTGTTTTTT CASSLDGSPGELFF . TRBV7-9 many TRBJ2-2
TGTGCCAGCAGTTTTGTAACGGGGGGGCGTCCCGAGCAGTTCTTC CASSFVTGGRPEQFF TRBD2 TRBV28 many TRBJ2-1